A selection of T cell receptor beta chains follows, all from one sample in a study of shared clonotypes between healthy human individuals. TCRdb's copy holds only in-frame clones and misses some; the assay was immunoSEQ multiplex PCR. Counted here are approximately 500,000 clones, around 74% occurring once; the ten biggest clones make up 10% to 15%. Sequencing was performed on PBMCs. The receptors stem from a woman aged 40-49 years in good health. Some clones in this sample may be carry-over from other donors' samples. Each CDR3 is given with its conserved first and last residue. A D gene is named only where the DNA matches it firmly. A row's size may be missing; if present it is once, few, many or a size class.

TRBJ2-2 | TRBV28 | - | - | TGTGCCAGCAGTGTTACCGACGGGGAGCTGTTTTTT | CASSVTDGELFF
TRBJ2-2 | TRBV27 | - | - | TGTGCCAGCACCCGCTCGAGGACCGGGGAGCTGTTTTTT | CASTRSRTGELFF
TRBJ1-1 | TRBV5-1 | - | - | TGCGCCAGCAGCCTAGGGGTGAACACTGAAGCTTTCTTT | CASSLGVNTEAFF
TRBJ2-3 | TRBV5-4 | - | - | TGTGCCAGCAGCCCTAGTCGCGCATACACAGATACGCAGTATTTT | CASSPSRAYTDTQYF
TRBJ1-2 | TRBV4-1 | once | TRBD1 | TGCGCCAGCAGCCATGGGACAGTCTATGGCTACACCTTC | CASSHGTVYGYTF
TRBJ1-1 | TRBV11-2 | - | TRBD1 | TGTGCCAGCAGCTTATGGGGGACAGGGCATAGGAACACTGAAGCTTTCTTT | CASSLWGTGHRNTEAFF
TRBJ2-3 | TRBV10-1 | - | - | TGCGCCAGCAGTGCGATACAAGCAAGCACAGATACGCAGTATTTT | CASSAIQASTDTQYF
TRBJ1-4 | TRBV11-2 | - | TRBD1 | TGTGCCAGCAGCTTAGGTACAGGGGGAAAACTGTTTTTT | CASSLGTGGKLFF
TRBJ2-3 | TRBV27 | - | - | TGTGCCAGCAGATCCTACCGGGATCTCACAGATACGCAGTATTTT | CASRSYRDLTDTQYF
TRBJ2-1 | TRBV28 | - | TRBD2 | TGTGCCACCAATCTAGCGGGAGGAAACAATGAGCAGTTCTTC | CATNLAGGNNEQFF
TRBJ2-5 | TRBV7-2 | many | TRBD2 | TGTGCCAGCAGCCGGTCTGGACTAGCCGAAGAGACCCAGTACTTC | CASSRSGLAEETQYF
TRBJ2-2 | TRBV15 | - | - | TGTGCCACCAGCAGGAACCCGACAGTGAACACCGGGGAGCTGTTTTTT | CATSRNPTVNTGELFF
TRBJ2-3 | TRBV5-4 | - | - | TGTGCCAGCAGCACCCAATTGGGAGTAGGCACAGATACGCAGTATTTT | CASSTQLGVGTDTQYF
TRBJ2-7 | TRBV13 | - | TRBD2 | TGTGCCAGCAGCTTAGCGGGAGGGTCCTACGAGCAGTACTTC | CASSLAGGSYEQYF